This TCR beta chain was obtained from a study of radiotherapy plus CTLA-4 blockade in lung cancer. TCRdb keeps only in-frame clones here, not all; method: immunoSEQ multiplex PCR. The repertoire has approximately 37,000 clones, about 75% of them found once; the top ten carry approximately 10%. Study-wide results and caveats: Peripheral blood showed expansion of tumor-derived TCR clones after radiotherapy and ipilimumab. According to reports, early shifts in blood T cell clones, alongside interferon-beta, forecast response most accurately.

Patients in the study, people with chemo-refractory metastatic non-small-cell lung cancer, received focal radiation plus ipilimumab CTLA-4 blockade. On this clone itself: No antigen is known for it.

Trimming removed 2 bases from V and 0 bases from J; junction bases left unmatched: 8. The CDR3 runs 19 residues. CDR1 is KGHSH and CDR2 is LQKENI in the germline V gene. The chain recombines TRBV18 with TRBJ2-1, with TRBD2 matching 12 bases. The material was peripheral blood, obtained from a patient treated with radiotherapy plus ipilimumab. The receptor was derived from a human donor with non-small cell lung cancer who had stable disease on radiotherapy plus ipilimumab. The CDR3 nucleotides are TGTGCCAGCTCACCAACGACTAGCGGGGGAACCAGCTCCTACAATGAGCAGTTCTTC. Its translation: CASSPTTSGGTSSYNEQFF.